This TCR beta chain derives from a study of cytomegalovirus exposure and HLA in healthy donors. Study conclusions and caveats: In a later analysis, specific HLA alleles were associated with some 16,000 TCR beta sequences at a 0.05 false discovery rate.

The PCR employed 60 Vbeta primers together with 13 Jbeta primers. Profiled with immunoSEQ multiplex PCR; TCRdb holds only in-frame clones, not every one. The sample has 180,000 or so clones; 70% to 80% are singletons. With respect to this clone: Its target is not known.

V lost 4 bases, J lost 2 bases, and 10 bases stayed unmatched. Germline lookup yields CDR1 SEHNR and CDR2 FQNEAQ (reference sequence). CDR3 length: 16 amino acids. Input material: PBMCs. The chain is built from TRBV7-9 and TRBJ1-2; 7 bases align to TRBD1. The receptor was derived from a male donor in good health and CMV-seronegative. The CDR3 protein is CASSSNRDRLNYGYTF. The CDR3 DNA reads TGTGCCAGCAGCTCCAATAGGGACAGACTCAACTATGGCTACACCTTC. Filled out from reference TRBV7-9 and TRBJ1-2, the complete variable domain reads DTGVSQNPRHKITKRGQNVTFRCDPISEHNRLYWYRQTLGQGPEFLTYFQNEAQLEKSRLLSDRFSAERPKGSFSTLEIQRTEQGDSAMYLCASSSNRDRLNYGYTFGSGTRLTVV.